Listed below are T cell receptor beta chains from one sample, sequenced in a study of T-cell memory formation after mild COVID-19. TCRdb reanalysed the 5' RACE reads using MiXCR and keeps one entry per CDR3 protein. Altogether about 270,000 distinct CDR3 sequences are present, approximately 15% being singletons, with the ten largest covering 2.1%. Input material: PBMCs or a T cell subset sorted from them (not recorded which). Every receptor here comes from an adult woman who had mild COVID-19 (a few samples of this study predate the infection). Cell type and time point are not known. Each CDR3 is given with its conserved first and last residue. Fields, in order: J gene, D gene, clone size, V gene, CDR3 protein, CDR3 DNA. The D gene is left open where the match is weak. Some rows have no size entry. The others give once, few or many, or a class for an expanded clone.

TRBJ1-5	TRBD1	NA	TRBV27	CASSYRASGQGFNQPQHF	TGTGCCAGCAGCTACCGGGCCTCGGGACAGGGCTTCAATCAGCCCCAGCATTTT
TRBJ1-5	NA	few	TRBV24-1	CATSPRRPQHF	TGTGCCACCAGCCCACGGAGGCCCCAGCATTTT
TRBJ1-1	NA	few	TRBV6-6	CASSYRGVNTEAFF	TGTGCCAGCAGTTATCGGGGGGTGAACACTGAAGCTTTCTTT
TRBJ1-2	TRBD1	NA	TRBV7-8	CASSLGGGLGYTF	TGTGCCAGCAGCTTAGGAGGGGGCCTTGGCTACACCTTC
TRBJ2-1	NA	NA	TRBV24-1	CATVSGVENEQFF	TGTGCCACCGTCTCGGGAGTTGAGAATGAGCAGTTCTTC
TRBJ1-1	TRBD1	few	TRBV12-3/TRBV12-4	CASSLSPQGGTEAFF	TGTGCCAGCAGTCTTTCCCCACAGGGGGGCACTGAAGCTTTCTTT
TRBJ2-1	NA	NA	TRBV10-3	CAISESKGSNEQFF	TGTGCCATCAGTGAGTCGAAAGGTTCCAATGAGCAGTTCTTC
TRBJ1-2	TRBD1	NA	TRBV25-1	CASSALGQDYGYTF	TGTGCCAGCAGCGCCTTGGGACAGGACTATGGCTACACCTTC
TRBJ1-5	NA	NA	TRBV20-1	CSASKSNQPQHF	TGCAGTGCTAGTAAGAGCAATCAGCCCCAGCATTTT
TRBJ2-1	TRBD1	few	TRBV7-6	CASSLGLGFYQGDEQFF	TGTGCCAGCAGCTTAGGGCTCGGGTTTTATCAGGGGGATGAGCAGTTCTTC
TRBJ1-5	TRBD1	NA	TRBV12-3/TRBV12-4	CASSADRASPQHF	TGTGCCAGCAGTGCGGACAGGGCGAGCCCCCAGCATTTT
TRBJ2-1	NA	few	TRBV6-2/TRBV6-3	CASSYIRGASGNEQFF	TGTGCCAGCAGTTACATTCGGGGGGCCTCCGGCAATGAGCAGTTCTTC
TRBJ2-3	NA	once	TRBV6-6	CASSYYRREADTQYF	TGTGCCAGCAGTTATTACAGGCGAGAAGCAGATACGCAGTATTTT
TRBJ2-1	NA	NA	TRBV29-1	CSVERPPRLNEQFF	TGCAGCGTTGAACGACCTCCCCGCCTTAATGAGCAGTTCTTC
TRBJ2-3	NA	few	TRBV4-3	CASSQVDRDTQYF	TGCGCCAGCAGCCAAGTAGACCGAGATACGCAGTATTTT
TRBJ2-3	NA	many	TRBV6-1	CASSGITFTDTQYF	TGTGCCAGCAGCGGGATTACGTTCACAGATACGCAGTATTTT
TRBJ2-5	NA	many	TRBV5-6	CASSLFQAYQETQYF	TGTGCCAGCAGCTTGTTTCAGGCGTACCAAGAGACCCAGTACTTC
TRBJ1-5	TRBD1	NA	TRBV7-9	CASSLDGTANQPQHF	TGTGCCAGCAGCTTAGACGGGACAGCTAATCAGCCCCAGCATTTT
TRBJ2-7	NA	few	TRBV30	CAWGNRPYEQYF	TGTGCCTGGGGGAACAGGCCGTACGAGCAGTACTTC
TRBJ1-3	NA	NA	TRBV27	CASSLLTPGNSGNTIYF	TGTGCCAGCAGTTTGCTCACCCCAGGGAATTCTGGAAACACCATATATTTT
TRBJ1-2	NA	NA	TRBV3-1	CASSPLEGFTGYTF	TGTGCCAGCAGCCCCTTAGAGGGTTTTACCGGCTACACCTTC
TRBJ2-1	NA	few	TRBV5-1	CASSLAGTKEQFF	TGCGCCAGCAGCTTGGCCGGGACAAAAGAGCAGTTCTTC